The 6 T cell receptor beta chains given below trace back to one sample, sequenced in a study of blood T cells in healthy people across ages. Primed by a sample-barcoded 5' primer and a J-beta primer mix, a second PCR proceeded for about 7 to 11 cycles. Each CDR3 protein is one row after TCRdb ran MiXCR on the 5' RACE reads. Among some 860,000 distinct CDR3 sequences listed, roughly three fifths were seen once. Sample: blood. The origin of the receptors is a man in his forties in good health.

The chain uses TRBV7-8 and TRBJ2-5; no reliable D call. The J call could be wrong; TRBJ2-7 is a better fit for the DNA end. The germline V gene encodes CDR1 SGHVS and CDR2 FQNEAQ. The CDR3 runs to 14 residues. In nucleotides, the CDR3 is TGTGCCAGCAGCTTAGTACGGACGGGCTACGAGCAGTACTTC. It is translated as CASSLVRTGYEQYF.

This clonotype was seen many times. This chain joins TRBV25-1 and TRBJ2-7; D is uncertain. Germline V gene data show CDR1 as MGHDK and CDR2 as SYGVNS. With 8 bases removed from V and 0 bases from J, the gap between germline ends came to 8 bases. The CDR3 has 12 amino acids. The DNA for the CDR3 is TGTGCCAGCGCCCGACTCTCCTACGAGCAGTACTTC. Its protein product is CASARLSYEQYF.

The chain recombines TRBV28 with TRBJ1-5, with D maybe TRBD1 (6 bases). V lost 6 bases, J lost 4 bases, and 10 bases lay in between. The CDR3 covers 13 residues. The germline gives CDR1 MDHEN, CDR2 SYDVKM. In DNA form, the CDR3 reads TGTGCCAGCAGGACAGGTTGGAATCAGCCCCAGCATTTT. Translation: CASRTGWNQPQHF.

This chain connects TRBV27 to TRBJ2-5; the match to TRBD2 covers 12 bases. This CDR3 region has 17 residues. Germline lookup yields CDR1 MNHEY and CDR2 SMNVEV (reference sequence). V gave up 3 bases and J gave up 2 bases; unmatched junction bases: 7. The CDR3 spells CASSFVSSGGVQETQYF. Written as DNA, the CDR3 is TGTGCCAGCAGTTTTGTTTCTAGCGGGGGGGTTCAAGAGACCCAGTACTTC.

The V gene is TRBV7-9, the J gene TRBJ2-1; a weak D match, TRBD1 (5 bases). V was shortened by 7 bases and J by 8 bases, with 18 bases between the two germline ends. The CDR3 covers 14 residues. Germline CDR1 and CDR2: SEHNR and FQNEAQ (reference sequence). CDR3 sequence: CASTAGSSLYEQFF. In nucleotides, the CDR3 is TGTGCCAGCACCGCAGGGTCAAGTTTGTATGAGCAGTTCTTC.

This clonotype was recorded once. The V and J genes are TRBV20-1 and TRBJ2-3, with 7 bases identical to TRBD2. Germline loops: CDR1 DFQATT, CDR2 SNEGSKA (reference sequence). V lost 3 bases and J lost 3; bases outside the gene matches: 6. The CDR3 totals 14 residues. The chain's CDR3 is CSASSASGTDTQYF. CDR3 DNA: TGCAGTGCTAGTTCGGCTAGCGGTACAGATACGCAGTATTTT.